This TCR beta chain was sequenced in a study of blood T cell repertoires in COVID-19. Study-level background: Samples of COVID-19 (acute and convalescent) were obtained from the United States, Italy and Spain.

As processed by the authors: Reference gene primer amplification in the assay estimated nucleated cell counts. The protocol was immunoSEQ multiplex PCR, while the TCRdb copy is restricted to in-frame clones and leaves out a portion. V and J calls and clone size are given by that table; D and trimming were obtained from the DNA. In the table there are 250,000 to 350,000 clones, 80% to 90% of which are singletons. Individuals drawn from 24 US areas were roughly 18 to 95 years old. Researchers sorted participants into cohorts using their self-reported clinical history. Germline CDR1 reads MNHEY; CDR2 reads SVGAGI. The length of the CDR3 is 15 residues. The V segment lost 2 bases and the J segment 4 bases; nucleotides outside the gene matches: 7.

The clonotype comes from a woman in her late teens or twenties who had recovered from COVID-19. The genes are TRBV6-5 and TRBJ1-2, with 7 nucleotides matching TRBD1. The specimen sequenced was PBMCs or T cells enriched from blood (not recorded which). CDR3 DNA sequence: TGTGCCAGCAGTTACGGCGCAGGGGGGATCTATGGCTACACCTTC. It encodes CASSYGAGGIYGYTF.